This T cell receptor (beta chain) was retrieved from a study of blood T cell repertoires in COVID-19. About the study: Spain, Italy and the United States supplied samples that represented acute and convalescent COVID-19. T cells, B-cell-depleted T cells, or PBMCs provided the cDNA or gDNA that served as material.

The CDR3 sequence is 14 residues long. The ends were cut back, 7 bases at V and 5 bases at J, with 17 bases in the middle. CDR1 is SNHLY, CDR2 FYNNEI, per germline. Under the authors' procedure: Estimation of nucleated cell counts was performed using reference gene primer amplification. The method was immunoSEQ multiplex PCR; TCRdb's version includes in-frame clones alone and lacks a portion of them. V, J and clone size derive from that table, while D and trimming were established from the DNA sequence. The table records 75,000 to 100,000 clones, roughly 84% of them present only once. The V gene is TRBV2, the J gene TRBJ1-1; maybe TRBD1 (6 bases). Sequenced sample: peripheral blood. This clonotype was sampled from a woman of 80 years or more with acute or convalescent COVID-19. As DNA, the CDR3 is TGTGCCAGCACCCGACAGGCCGAGGGTACTGAAGCTTTCTTT. Amino acid sequence: CASTRQAEGTEAFF.